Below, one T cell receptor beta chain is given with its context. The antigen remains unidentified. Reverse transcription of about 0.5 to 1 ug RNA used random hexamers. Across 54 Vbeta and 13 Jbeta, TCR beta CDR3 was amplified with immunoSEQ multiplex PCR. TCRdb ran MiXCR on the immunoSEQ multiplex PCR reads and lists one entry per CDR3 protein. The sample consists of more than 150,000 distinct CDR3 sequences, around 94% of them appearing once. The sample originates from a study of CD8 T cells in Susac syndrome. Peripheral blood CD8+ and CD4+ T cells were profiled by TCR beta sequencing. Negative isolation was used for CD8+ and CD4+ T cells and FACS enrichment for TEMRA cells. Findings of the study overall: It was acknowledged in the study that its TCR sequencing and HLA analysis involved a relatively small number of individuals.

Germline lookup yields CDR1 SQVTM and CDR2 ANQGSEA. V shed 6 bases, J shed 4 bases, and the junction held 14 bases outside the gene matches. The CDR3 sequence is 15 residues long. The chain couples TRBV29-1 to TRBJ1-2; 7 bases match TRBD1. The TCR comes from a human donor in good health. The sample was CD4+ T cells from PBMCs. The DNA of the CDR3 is TGCAGCGTAAATCCACAGGGGTCCCTCCTCTATGGCTACACCTTC. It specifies CSVNPQGSLLYGYTF.